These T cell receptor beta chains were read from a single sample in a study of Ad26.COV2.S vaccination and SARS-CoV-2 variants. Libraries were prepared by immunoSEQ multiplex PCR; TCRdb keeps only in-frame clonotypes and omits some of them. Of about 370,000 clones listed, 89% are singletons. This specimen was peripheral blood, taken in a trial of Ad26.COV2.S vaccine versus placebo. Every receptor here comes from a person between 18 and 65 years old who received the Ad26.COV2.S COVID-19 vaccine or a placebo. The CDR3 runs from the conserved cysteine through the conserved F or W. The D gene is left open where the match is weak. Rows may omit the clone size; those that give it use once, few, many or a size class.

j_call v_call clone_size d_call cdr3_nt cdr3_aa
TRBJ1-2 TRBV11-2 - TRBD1 TGTGCCAGCAGCCCAGGGACAGGGGTGTATGATGGCTACACCTTC CASSPGTGVYDGYTF
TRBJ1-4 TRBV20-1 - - TGCAGTGCTAGTGGGGAAAAACTGTTTTTT CSASGEKLFF
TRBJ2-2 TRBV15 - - TGTGCCACCAGCCGCCACACCGGGGAGCTGTTTTTT CATSRHTGELFF
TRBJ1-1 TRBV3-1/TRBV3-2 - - TGTGCCAGCAGCCAAGATAATATGAACACTGAAGCTTTCTTT CASSQDNMNTEAFF
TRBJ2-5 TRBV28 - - TGTGCCAGCAGTTTCGGAGGGGGCACCCAGTACTTC CASSFGGGTQYF
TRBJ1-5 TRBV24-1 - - TGTGCCACTGCCCTCTCCGGCAATCAGCCCCAGCATTTT CATALSGNQPQHF
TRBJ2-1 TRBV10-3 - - TGTGCCGCGCGGGACACGGTGGGCAATGAGCAGTTCTTC CAARDTVGNEQFF
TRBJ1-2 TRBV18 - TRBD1 TGTGCCAGCTCACCTATGGACAGGGAGAATGGCTACACCTTC CASSPMDRENGYTF
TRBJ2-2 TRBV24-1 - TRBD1 TGTGCCACCAGTGAAGACAGGGATGCCGGGGAGCTGTTTTTT CATSEDRDAGELFF
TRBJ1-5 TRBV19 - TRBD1 TGTGCCAGCCAGGGGGGATGGAATCAGCCCCAGCATTTT CASQGGWNQPQHF
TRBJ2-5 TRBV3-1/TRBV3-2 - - TGTGCCAGCAGCCGCGGGGAGACCCAGTACTTC CASSRGETQYF
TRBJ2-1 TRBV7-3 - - TGTGCCAGCAGCTTAGGATTAGCGGTCTACAATGAGCAGTTCTTC CASSLGLAVYNEQFF
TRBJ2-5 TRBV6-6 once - TGTGCCAGCAGTTACTTCGGGGGGCCTCAAGAGACCCAGTACTTC CASSYFGGPQETQYF
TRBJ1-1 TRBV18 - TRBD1 TGTGCCAGCTCACCAAGACAGGGGGAGGGTACTGAAGCTTTCTTT CASSPRQGEGTEAFF
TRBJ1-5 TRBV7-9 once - TGTGCCAGCAGCTTAGGGAGGCAGGCGACGAAAGATCAGCCCCAGCATTTT CASSLGRQATKDQPQHF
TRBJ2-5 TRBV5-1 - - TGCGCCAGCAGCTTGGCCAGAGGAGCCCAAGAGACCCAGTACTTC CASSLARGAQETQYF
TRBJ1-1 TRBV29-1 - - TGCAGCGTGAAGGGACGGTCGCTGAACACTGAAGCTTTCTTT CSVKGRSLNTEAFF
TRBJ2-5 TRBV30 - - TGTGCCTGGAGTGCATGGGAGACCCAGTACTTC CAWSAWETQYF
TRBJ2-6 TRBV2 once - TGTGCCAGCAGTGAAAGCTGGAGAACGGGGAGCTCTGGGGCCAACGTCCTGACTTTC CASSESWRTGSSGANVLTF
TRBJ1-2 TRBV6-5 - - TGTGCCAGCGCTCAGTTCGGCTATGGCTACACCTTC CASAQFGYGYTF
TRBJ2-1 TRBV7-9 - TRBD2 TGTGCCAGCAGGACTAGCGGACGGAGAGATGAGCAGTTCTTC CASRTSGRRDEQFF
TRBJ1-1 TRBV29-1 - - TGCAGCGTTGAAGATCAGGAGGGTACCAGGGGCACTGAAGCTTTCTTT CSVEDQEGTRGTEAFF
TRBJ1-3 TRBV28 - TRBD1 TGTGCCACCCACTGGGGACAGGGGGCTTTGAGCTCTGGAAACACCATATATTTT CATHWGQGALSSGNTIYF
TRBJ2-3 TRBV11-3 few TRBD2 TGTGCCAGCAGCCGTACCACCTACTTTGTAGCGGGAGCTGACGCAGATACGCAGTATTTT CASSRTTYFVAGADADTQYF
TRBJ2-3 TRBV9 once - TGTGCCAGCAGCGTAGGGGGGTCGGATACGCAGTATTTT CASSVGGSDTQYF
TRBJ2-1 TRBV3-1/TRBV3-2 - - TGTGCCAGCAGCCAAAACCCAAAGGACAATGAGCAGTTCTTC CASSQNPKDNEQFF
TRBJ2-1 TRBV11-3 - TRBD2 TGTGCCAGCAGCTTAGGATCGCGCGGGAGCTCCTACAATGAGCAGTTCTTC CASSLGSRGSSYNEQFF
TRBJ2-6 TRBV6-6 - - TGTGCCAGCAGTTACTTCAGGGGAACTGGGGCCAACGTCCTGACTTTC CASSYFRGTGANVLTF
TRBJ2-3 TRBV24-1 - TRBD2 TGTGCCACCAGTGATTTGCGGGGAGGGGTAGATACGCAGTATTTT CATSDLRGGVDTQYF
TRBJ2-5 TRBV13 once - TGTGCCAGCAGCATCCGGGTCAACCAAGAGACCCAGTACTTC CASSIRVNQETQYF
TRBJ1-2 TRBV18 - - TGTGCCAGCTCACCACCATGGGGCTATGGCTACACCTTC CASSPPWGYGYTF
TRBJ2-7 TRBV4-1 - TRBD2 TGCGCCAGCAGCACGCGGGAGAACTACGAGCAGTACTTC CASSTRENYEQYF
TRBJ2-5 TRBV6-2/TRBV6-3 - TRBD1 TGTGCCAGCAGTCTAGGGACAGGAGGGACCCAGTACTTC CASSLGTGGTQYF
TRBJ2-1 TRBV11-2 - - TGTGCCAGCAGCGCGGGCCCCCCCTCGAGGAAGCAGTTCTTC CASSAGPPSRKQFF
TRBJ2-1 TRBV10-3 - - TGTGCCCTATCGGGGGATTCGAAAAATGAGCAGTTCTTC CALSGDSKNEQFF
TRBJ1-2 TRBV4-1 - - TGCGCCAGCAGAGTCGGGCAGAATGGCTACACCTTC CASRVGQNGYTF
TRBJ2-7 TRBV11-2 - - TGTGCCAGCAGCTCCAGCCTGGGGGGACTCTACGAGCAGTACTTC CASSSSLGGLYEQYF
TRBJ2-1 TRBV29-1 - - TGCAGCGTGCGGTTCAGGGTCTCCTACAATGAGCAGTTCTTC CSVRFRVSYNEQFF
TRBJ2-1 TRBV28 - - TGTGCCAGCAGTGCCAATGAGCAGTTCTTC CASSANEQFF
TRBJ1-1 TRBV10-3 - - TGTGCCATCAGTGAGAGCAGGGGTGCGCGTAAAGCTTTCTTT CAISESRGARKAFF
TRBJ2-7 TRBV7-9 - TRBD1 TGTGCCAGCACCTCCGGGACAGACTCCTACGAGCAGTACTTC CASTSGTDSYEQYF
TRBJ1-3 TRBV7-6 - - TGTGCCAGCAGCGCAAGCGGGGTCTCTGGAAACACCATATATTTT CASSASGVSGNTIYF
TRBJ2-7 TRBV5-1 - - TGCGCCAGCAGCCCCCCCCTCGCGAACCACTACGAGCAGTACTTC CASSPPLANHYEQYF
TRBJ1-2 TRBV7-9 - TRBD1 TGTGCCAGCAGCCCTATCCGGGACAGGTTCTTTGGCTACACCTTC CASSPIRDRFFGYTF
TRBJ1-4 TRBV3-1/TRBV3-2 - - TGTGCCAGCAGCCCCGAATTCAGGGGCCCCTCAACTAATGAAAAACTGTTTTTT CASSPEFRGPSTNEKLFF
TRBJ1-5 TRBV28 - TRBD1 TGTGCCAGCAGATCACAGGGGCGCAATCAGCCCCAGCATTTT CASRSQGRNQPQHF
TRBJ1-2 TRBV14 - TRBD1 TGTGCCAGCAGCCCCAGACAGGGGGCAGGTCTTGTCTATGGCTACACCTTC CASSPRQGAGLVYGYTF
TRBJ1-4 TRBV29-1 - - TGCAGCGGGGGCGCGGATAATGAAAAACTGTTTTTT CSGGADNEKLFF
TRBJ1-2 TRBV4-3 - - TGCGCCAGCAGCCAAGATCTCGGTAACTATGGCTACACCTTC CASSQDLGNYGYTF